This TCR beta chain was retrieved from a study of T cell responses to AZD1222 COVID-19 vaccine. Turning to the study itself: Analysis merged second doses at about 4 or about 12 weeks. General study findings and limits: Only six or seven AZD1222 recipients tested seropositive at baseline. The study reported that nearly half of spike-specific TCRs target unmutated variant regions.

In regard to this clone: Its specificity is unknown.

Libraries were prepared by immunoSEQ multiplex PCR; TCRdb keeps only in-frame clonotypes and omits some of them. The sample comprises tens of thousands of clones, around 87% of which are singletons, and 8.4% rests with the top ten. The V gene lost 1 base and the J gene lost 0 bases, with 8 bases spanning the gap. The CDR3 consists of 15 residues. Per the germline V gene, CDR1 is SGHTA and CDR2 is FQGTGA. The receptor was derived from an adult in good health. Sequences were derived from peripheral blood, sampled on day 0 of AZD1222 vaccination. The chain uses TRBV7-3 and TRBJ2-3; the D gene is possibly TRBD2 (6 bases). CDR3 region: CASSLRRDSTDTQYF. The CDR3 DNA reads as TGTGCCAGCAGCTTAAGGAGGGATAGCACAGATACGCAGTATTTT.